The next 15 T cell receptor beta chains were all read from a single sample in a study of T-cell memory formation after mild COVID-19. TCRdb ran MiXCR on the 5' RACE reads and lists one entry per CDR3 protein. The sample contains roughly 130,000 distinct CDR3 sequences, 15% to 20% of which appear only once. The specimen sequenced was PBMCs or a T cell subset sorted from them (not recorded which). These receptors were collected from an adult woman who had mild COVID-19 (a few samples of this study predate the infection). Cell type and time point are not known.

In DNA, the CDR3 is TGTGCCAGCAGCTTACCCATGAAGGGCGGGGACTACAATGAGCAGTTCTTC. It specifies CASSLPMKGGDYNEQFF. This chain links TRBV11-2 with TRBJ2-1, with D perhaps matching TRBD2 (6 bases). Trimming stripped 2 bases from V and 3 bases from J, with 17 bases between. The germline CDR1 and CDR2 sequences are SGHAT and FQNNGV. The CDR3 runs to 17 residues.

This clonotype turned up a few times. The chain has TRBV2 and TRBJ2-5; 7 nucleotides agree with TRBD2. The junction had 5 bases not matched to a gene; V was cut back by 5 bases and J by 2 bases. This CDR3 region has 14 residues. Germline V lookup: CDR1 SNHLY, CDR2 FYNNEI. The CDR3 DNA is TGTGCCAGCAGTAGGCGGGGAGGGCAAGAGACCCAGTACTTC. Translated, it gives CASSRRGGQETQYF.

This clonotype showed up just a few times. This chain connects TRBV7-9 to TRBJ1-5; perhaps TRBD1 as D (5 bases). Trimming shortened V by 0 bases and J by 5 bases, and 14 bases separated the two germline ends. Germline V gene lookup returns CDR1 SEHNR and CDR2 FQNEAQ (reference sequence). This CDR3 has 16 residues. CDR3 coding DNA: TGTGCCAGCAGCTTAGCTGGCCAGGGTTTCTATCAGCCCCAGCATTTT. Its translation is CASSLAGQGFYQPQHF. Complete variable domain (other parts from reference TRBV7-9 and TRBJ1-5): DTGVSQNPRHKITKRGQNVTFRCDPISEHNRLYWYRQTLGQGPEFLTYFQNEAQLEKSRLLSDRFSAERPKGSFSTLEIQRTEQGDSAMYLCASSLAGQGFYQPQHFGDGTRLSIL.

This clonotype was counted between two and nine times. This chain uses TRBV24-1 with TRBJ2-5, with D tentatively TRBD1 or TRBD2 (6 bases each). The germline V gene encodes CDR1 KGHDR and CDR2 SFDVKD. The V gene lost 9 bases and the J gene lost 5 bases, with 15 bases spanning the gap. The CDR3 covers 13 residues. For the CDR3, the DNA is TGTGCCACCCAGAAAGGGGGGCAGGAGACCCAGTACTTC. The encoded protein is CATQKGGQETQYF.

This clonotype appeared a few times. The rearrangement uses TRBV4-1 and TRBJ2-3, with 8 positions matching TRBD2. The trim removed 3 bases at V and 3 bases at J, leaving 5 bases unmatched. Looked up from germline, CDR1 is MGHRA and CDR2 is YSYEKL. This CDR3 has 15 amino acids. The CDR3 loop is CASSQAGGPTDTQYF. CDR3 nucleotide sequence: TGCGCCAGCAGCCAGGCGGGGGGCCCAACAGATACGCAGTATTTT.

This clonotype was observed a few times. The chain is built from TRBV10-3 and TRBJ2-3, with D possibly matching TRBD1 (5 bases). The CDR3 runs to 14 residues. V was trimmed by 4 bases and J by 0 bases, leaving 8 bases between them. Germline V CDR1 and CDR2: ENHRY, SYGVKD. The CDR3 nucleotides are TGTGCCATCAGTGGACAGATTAGCACAGATACGCAGTATTTT. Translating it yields CAISGQISTDTQYF.

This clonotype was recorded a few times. The CDR3 DNA follows: TGCAGCGTTGGACAGGGGGTTATATTCACTGAAGCTTTCTTT. Translated, it gives CSVGQGVIFTEAFF. The chain links TRBV29-1 to TRBJ1-1; TRBD1 aligns across 9 bases. The germline V gene encodes CDR1 SQVTM and CDR2 ANQGSEA. The trim removed 4 bases at V and 4 bases at J, leaving 7 bases unmatched. The CDR3 runs to 14 residues.

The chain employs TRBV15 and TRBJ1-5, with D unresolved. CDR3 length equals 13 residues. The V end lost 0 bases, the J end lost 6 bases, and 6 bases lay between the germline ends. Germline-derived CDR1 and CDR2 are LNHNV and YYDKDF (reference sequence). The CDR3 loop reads CATSRERVQPQHF. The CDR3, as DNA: TGTGCCACCAGCAGAGAGAGAGTTCAGCCCCAGCATTTT.

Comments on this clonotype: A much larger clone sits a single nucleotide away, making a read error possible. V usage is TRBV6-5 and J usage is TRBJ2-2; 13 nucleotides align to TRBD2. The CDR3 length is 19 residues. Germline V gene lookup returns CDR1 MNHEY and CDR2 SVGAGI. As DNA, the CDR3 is TGTGCCAGCAGCGCTCGAGGGACTAGCGGGATTTCCCTCATCGGGGATCTGTTTTTT. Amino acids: CASSARGTSGISLIGDLFF.

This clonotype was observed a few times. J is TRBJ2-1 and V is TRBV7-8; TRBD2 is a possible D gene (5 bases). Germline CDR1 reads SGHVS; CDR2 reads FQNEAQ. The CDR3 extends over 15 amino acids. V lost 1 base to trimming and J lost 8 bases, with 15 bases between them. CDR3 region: CASSLERGVSHEQFF. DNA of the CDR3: TGTGCCAGCAGCTTAGAACGGGGAGTCTCCCATGAGCAGTTCTTC.

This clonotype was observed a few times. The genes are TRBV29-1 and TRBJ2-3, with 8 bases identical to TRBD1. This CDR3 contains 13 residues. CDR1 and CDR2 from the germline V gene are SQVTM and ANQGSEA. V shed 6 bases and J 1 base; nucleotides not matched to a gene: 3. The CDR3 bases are TGCAGCGTCCTGACAGGGGGCACAGATACGCAGTATTTT. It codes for CSVLTGGTDTQYF.

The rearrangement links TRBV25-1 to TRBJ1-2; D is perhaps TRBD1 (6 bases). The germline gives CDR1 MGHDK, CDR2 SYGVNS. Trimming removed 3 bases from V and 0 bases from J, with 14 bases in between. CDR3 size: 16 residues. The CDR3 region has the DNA TGTGCCAGCAGTGATTACGACAGGCCAGCTAACTATGGCTACACCTTC. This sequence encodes CASSDYDRPANYGYTF.

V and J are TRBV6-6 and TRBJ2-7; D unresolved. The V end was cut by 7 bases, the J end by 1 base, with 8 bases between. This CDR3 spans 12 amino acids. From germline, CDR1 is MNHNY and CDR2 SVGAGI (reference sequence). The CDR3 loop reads CASTDNSYEQYF. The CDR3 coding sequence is TGTGCCAGCACCGACAATTCCTACGAGCAGTACTTC.

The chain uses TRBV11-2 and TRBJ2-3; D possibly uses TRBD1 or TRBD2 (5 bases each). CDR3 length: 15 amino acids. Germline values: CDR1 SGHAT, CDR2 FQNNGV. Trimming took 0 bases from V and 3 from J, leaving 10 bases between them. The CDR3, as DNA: TGTGCCAGCAGCTTAGACGGGGCAGGGACAGATACGCAGTATTTT. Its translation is CASSLDGAGTDTQYF.

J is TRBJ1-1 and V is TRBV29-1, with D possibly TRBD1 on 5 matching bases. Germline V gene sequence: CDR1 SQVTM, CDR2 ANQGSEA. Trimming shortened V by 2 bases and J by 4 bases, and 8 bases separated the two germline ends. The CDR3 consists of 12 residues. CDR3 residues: CSVERQSTEAFF. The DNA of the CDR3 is TGCAGCGTTGAAAGACAGAGCACTGAAGCTTTCTTT. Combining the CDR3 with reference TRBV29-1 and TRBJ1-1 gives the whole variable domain SAVISQKPSRDICQRGTSLTIQCQVDSQVTMMFWYRQQPGQSLTLIATANQGSEATYESGFVIDKFPISRPNLTFSTLTVSNMSPEDSSIYLCSVERQSTEAFFGQGTRLTVV.